This TCR beta chain stems from a study of vaccination effects on CD4 cells after COVID-19. This clone was counted only a few times. Its antigen is unknown. Overall study results and limits: Marked clonal contraction was seen in infection- and vaccine-induced clones late after vaccination.

ViraFEST used viral peptide pools to expand antigen-specific CD4+ T cells before sequencing. On day 10 of culture, CD4+ T cells were separated out. Prior SARS-CoV-2 infection was absent in the vaccine recipients, as shown by negative nucleocapsid antibodies. A few million PBMC were seeded per well and grown in the presence of roughly 10 IU/ml IL-2 and 10 ug/ml peptides. TCRdb's table, derived via immunoSEQ multiplex PCR, lists solely in-frame clones and lacks some. The sample carries over 45,000 clones, roughly 70% recorded once. The germline V and J ends were trimmed by 0 bases and 0 bases, with 6 bases remaining between them. Germline-derived CDR1 and CDR2 are WSHSY and SAAADI. CDR3 length: 15 residues.

This TCR came from a human donor who received a COVID-19 vaccine. The V gene is TRBV10-2, the J gene TRBJ1-5; unclear D gene. The sample was CD4+ T cells from PBMCs cultured with SARS-CoV-2 spike peptides, taken before COVID-19 vaccination. DNA of the CDR3: TGCGCCAGCAGTGAGTCGCGGAATAGCAATCAGCCCCAGCATTTT. Translation gives CASSESRNSNQPQHF.